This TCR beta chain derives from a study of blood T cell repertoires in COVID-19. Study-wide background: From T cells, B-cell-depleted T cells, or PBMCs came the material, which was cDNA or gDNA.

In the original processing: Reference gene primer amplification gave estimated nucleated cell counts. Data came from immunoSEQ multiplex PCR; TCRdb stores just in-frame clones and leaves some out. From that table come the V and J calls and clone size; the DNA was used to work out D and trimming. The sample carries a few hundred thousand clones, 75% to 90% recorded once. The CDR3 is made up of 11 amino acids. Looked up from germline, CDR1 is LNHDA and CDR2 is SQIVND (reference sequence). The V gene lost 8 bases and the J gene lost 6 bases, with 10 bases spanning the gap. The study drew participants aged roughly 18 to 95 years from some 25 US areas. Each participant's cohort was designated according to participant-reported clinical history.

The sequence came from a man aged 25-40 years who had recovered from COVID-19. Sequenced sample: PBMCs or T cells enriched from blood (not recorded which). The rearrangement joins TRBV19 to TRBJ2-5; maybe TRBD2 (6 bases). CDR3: CASLAGKTQYF. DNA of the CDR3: TGTGCCAGTCTTGCGGGGAAGACCCAGTACTTC. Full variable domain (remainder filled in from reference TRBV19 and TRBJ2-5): DGGITQSPKYLFRKEGQNVTLSCEQNLNHDAMYWYRQDPGQGLRLIYYSQIVNDFQKGDIAEGYSVSREKKESFPLTVTSAQKNPTAFYLCASLAGKTQYFGPGTRLLVL.